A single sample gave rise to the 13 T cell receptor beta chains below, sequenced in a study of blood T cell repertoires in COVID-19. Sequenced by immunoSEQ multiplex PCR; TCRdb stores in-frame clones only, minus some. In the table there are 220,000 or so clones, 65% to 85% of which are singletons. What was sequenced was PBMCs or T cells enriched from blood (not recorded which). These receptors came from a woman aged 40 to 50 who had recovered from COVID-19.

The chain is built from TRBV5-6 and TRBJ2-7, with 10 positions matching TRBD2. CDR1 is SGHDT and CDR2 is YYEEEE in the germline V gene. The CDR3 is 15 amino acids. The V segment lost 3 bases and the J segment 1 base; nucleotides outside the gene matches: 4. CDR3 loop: CASSSSGRGSYEQYV. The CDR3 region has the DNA TGTGCCAGCAGCTCAAGCGGGAGGGGATCCTACGAGCAGTACGTC.

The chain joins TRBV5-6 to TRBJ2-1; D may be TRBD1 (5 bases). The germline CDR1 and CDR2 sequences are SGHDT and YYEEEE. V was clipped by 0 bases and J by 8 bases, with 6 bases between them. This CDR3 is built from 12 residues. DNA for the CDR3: TGTGCCAGCAGCTTGGGCAGGGATGAGCAGTTCTTC. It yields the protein CASSLGRDEQFF.

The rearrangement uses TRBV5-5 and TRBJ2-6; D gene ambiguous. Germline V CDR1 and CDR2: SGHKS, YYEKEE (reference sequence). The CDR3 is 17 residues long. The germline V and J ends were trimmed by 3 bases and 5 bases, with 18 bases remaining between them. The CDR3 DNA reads TGTGCCAGCAGCTCGGTTTCTCCCCCGTCTTGGGCCAACGTCCTGACTTTC. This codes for CASSSVSPPSWANVLTF.

CDR3 sequence (DNA): TGTGCCAGCAGCTTGGCTGGGGGGACCGGGGAGCTGTTTTTT. It translates to CASSLAGGTGELFF. The chain joins TRBV5-4 to TRBJ2-2; possible D gene TRBD2, 6 bases. V shed 0 bases and J shed 5 bases, with 8 bases lying between them. CDR3 length: 14 residues. Germline CDR1 is SGHNT and CDR2 is YYREEE (reference sequence).

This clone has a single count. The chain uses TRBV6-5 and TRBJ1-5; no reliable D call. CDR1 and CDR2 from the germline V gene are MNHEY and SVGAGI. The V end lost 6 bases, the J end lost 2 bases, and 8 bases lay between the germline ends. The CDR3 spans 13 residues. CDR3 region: CASSRVGNQPQHF. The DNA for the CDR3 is TGTGCCAGCAGCCGAGTGGGCAATCAGCCCCAGCATTTT.

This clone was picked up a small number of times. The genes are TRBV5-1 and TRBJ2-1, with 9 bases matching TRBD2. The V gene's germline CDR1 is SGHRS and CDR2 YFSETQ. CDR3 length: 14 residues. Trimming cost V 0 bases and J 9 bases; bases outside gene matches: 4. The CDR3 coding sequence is TGCGCCAGCAGCTTGGACGGGACTAGCATTGAGCAGTTCTTC. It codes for CASSLDGTSIEQFF.

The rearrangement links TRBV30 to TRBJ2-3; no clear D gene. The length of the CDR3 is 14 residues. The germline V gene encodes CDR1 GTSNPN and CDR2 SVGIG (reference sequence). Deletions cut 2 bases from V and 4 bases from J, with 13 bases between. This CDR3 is CAWSKRSSSDTQYF. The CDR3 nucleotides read TGTGCCTGGAGTAAGAGGTCAAGTTCAGATACGCAGTATTTT.

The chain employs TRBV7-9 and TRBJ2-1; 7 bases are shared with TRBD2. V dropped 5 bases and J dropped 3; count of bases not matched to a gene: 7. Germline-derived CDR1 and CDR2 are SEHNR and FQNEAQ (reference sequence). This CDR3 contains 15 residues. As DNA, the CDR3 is TGTGCCAGCAGCGGTGGGAGGGAGCTCTACAATGAGCAGTTCTTC. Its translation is CASSGGRELYNEQFF.

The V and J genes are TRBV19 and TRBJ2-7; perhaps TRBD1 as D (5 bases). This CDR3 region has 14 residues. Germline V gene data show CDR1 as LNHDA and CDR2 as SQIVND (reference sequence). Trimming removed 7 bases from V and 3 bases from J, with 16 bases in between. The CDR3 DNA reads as TGTGCCAGTACCCCGACAGTCTTACTCTACGAGCAGTACGTC. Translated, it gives CASTPTVLLYEQYV.

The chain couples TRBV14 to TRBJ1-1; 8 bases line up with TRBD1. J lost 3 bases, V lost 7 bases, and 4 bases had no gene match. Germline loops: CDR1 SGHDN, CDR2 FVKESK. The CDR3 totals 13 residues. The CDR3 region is CASNLQGDTEAFF. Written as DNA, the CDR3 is TGTGCCAGCAACCTACAGGGGGACACTGAAGCTTTCTTT.

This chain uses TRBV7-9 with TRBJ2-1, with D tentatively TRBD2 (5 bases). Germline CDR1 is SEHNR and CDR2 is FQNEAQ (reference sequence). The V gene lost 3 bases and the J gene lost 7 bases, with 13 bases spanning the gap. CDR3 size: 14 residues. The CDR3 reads CASSLVGVVNEQFF. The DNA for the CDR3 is TGTGCCAGCAGCTTGGTGGGAGTGGTGAATGAGCAGTTCTTC.

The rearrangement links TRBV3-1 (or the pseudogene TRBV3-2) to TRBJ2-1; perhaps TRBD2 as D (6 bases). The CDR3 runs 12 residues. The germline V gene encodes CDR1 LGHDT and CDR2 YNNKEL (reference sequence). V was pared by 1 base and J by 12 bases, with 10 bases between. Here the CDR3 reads CASSQGAGLQFF. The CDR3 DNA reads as TGTGCCAGCAGCCAAGGGGCGGGACTGCAGTTCTTC.

CDR3 amino acids: CASKLSRGGEKLFF. CDR3 in DNA: TGTGCCAGCAAGCTGTCCCGGGGAGGTGAAAAACTGTTTTTT. The V call is TRBV2, the J call TRBJ1-4; no clear D. The CDR3 is made up of 14 amino acids. Trimming shortened V by 7 bases and J by 7 bases, and 16 bases separated the two germline ends. Germline loops: CDR1 SNHLY, CDR2 FYNNEI.